These 6 T cell receptor beta chains originate from one sample sequenced in a study of Ad26.COV2.S vaccination and SARS-CoV-2 variants. The repertoire was sequenced with immunoSEQ multiplex PCR; TCRdb's copy has only in-frame clones and lacks some. Of around 370,000 clones listed, about 90% are singletons. Sequenced material: peripheral blood, taken after recovery from COVID-19. The receptors come from a human donor who had recovered from COVID-19.

The gene calls are TRBV5-6 and TRBJ2-1; possibly TRBD2 for D (5 bases). The CDR3 consists of 16 residues. V dropped 4 bases and J dropped 5 bases, with 19 bases sitting between them. Germline V gives CDR1 SGHDT, CDR2 YYEEEE. The CDR3 DNA reads as TGTGCCAGCAGCGCCGGGGTTGAACCCCCCCACAATGAGCAGTTCTTC. This translates into CASSAGVEPPHNEQFF.

The rearrangement uses TRBV6-5 and TRBJ2-6; D perhaps matches TRBD1 (5 bases). Trimming pared 6 bases from V and 4 bases from J, leaving 13 bases between. The CDR3 runs 15 residues. Germline lookup yields CDR1 MNHEY and CDR2 SVGAGI. The CDR3 protein is CASSLQGPGANVLTF. As DNA, the CDR3 is TGTGCCAGCAGCCTTCAGGGCCCCGGGGCCAACGTCCTGACTTTC.

This chain joins TRBV19 and TRBJ1-1; tentative D call: TRBD1 (6 bases). Trimming stripped 0 bases from V and 3 bases from J, with 8 bases between. In germline, CDR1 is LNHDA, CDR2 SQIVND (reference sequence). CDR3 length: 14 residues. This CDR3 reads CASSIDTGYTEAFF. For the CDR3, the DNA is TGTGCCAGTAGTATAGACACAGGGTACACTGAAGCTTTCTTT.

This chain connects TRBV7-2 to TRBJ1-2; D may be TRBD1 (6 bases). The CDR3 covers 14 residues. The germline V gene encodes CDR1 SGHTA and CDR2 FQGNSA. Between the trimmed V and J ends, which lost 5 bases and 8 bases, there was a span of 18 bases. The CDR3 bases are TGTGCCAGCAGCAGCCTACAGGGTTTGGAGGGCTACACCTTC. Translating gives CASSSLQGLEGYTF.

V usage is TRBV5-5 and J usage is TRBJ1-2; weak D call: TRBD1 (5 bases). Germline CDR1 reads SGHKS; CDR2 reads YYEKEE (reference sequence). This CDR3 contains 15 residues. V was trimmed by 5 bases and J by 6 bases, leaving 20 bases between them. CDR3 loop: CASRRDPQGHNGYTF. Written as DNA, the CDR3 is TGTGCCAGCAGACGGGACCCTCAAGGCCACAATGGCTACACCTTC.

The gene calls are TRBV9 and TRBJ1-3; D might be TRBD1 (5 bases). The germline V and J ends were trimmed by 1 base and 0 bases, with 14 bases remaining between them. Germline V gene data show CDR1 as SGDLS and CDR2 as YYNGEE. The CDR3 loop spans 17 amino acids. This CDR3 is CASSVYDRSVSGNTIYF. In DNA form, the CDR3 reads TGTGCCAGCAGCGTATACGACAGATCCGTCTCTGGAAACACCATATATTTT.